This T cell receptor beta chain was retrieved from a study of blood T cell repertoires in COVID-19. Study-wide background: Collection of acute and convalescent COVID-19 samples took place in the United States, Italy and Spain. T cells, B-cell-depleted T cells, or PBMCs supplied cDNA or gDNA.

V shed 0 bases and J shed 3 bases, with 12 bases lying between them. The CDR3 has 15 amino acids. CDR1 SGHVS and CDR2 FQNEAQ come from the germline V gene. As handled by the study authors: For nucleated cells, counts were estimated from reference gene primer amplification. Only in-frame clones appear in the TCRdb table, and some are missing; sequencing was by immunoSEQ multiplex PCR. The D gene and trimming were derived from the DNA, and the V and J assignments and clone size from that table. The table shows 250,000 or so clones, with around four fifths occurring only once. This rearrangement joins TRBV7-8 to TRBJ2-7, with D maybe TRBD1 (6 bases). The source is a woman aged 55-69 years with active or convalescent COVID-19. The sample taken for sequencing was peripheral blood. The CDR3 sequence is CASSLATGILYEQYF. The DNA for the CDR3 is TGTGCCAGCAGCTTAGCTACAGGGATCCTCTACGAGCAGTACTTC.